This entry lists 17 T cell receptor beta chains sequenced from one sample in a study of blood T cell repertoires in COVID-19. TCRdb's copy holds only in-frame clones and misses some; the assay was immunoSEQ multiplex PCR. The sample shows more than 13,000 clones, roughly 80% of them seen only once. What was sequenced was peripheral blood. The receptors were gathered from a human donor in a cohort sampled during active COVID-19.

This sequence joins TRBV9 and TRBJ2-2; D is unresolved. This CDR3 region has 13 residues. V dropped 2 bases and J dropped 6 bases, with 8 bases sitting between them. Germline CDR1 SGDLS, CDR2 YYNGEE. The CDR3 protein is CASSVGGAGELFF. The DNA of the CDR3 is TGTGCCAGCAGCGTTGGCGGAGCCGGGGAGCTGTTTTTT. Based on the CDR3 plus reference TRBV9 and TRBJ2-2, the full variable domain is DSGVTQTPKHLITATGQRVTLRCSPRSGDLSVYWYQQSLDQGLQFLIQYYNGEERAKGNILERFSAQQFPDLHSELNLSSLELGDSALYFCASSVGGAGELFFGEGSRLTVL.

This sequence joins TRBV4-3 and TRBJ2-1; 11 bases are shared with TRBD2. CDR1 and CDR2 from the germline V gene are LGHNA and YSLEER. With 0 bases clipped from V and 2 bases from J, the junction kept 3 bases outside the gene matches. This CDR3 is 17 amino acids long. The chain's CDR3 is CASSQDALAGAYNEQFF. CDR3 coding DNA: TGCGCCAGCAGCCAAGACGCACTAGCGGGAGCCTACAATGAGCAGTTCTTC.

This clone has a handful of counts. The V gene is TRBV19, the J gene TRBJ1-2; D is possibly TRBD1 (6 bases). Germline CDR1 and CDR2: LNHDA and SQIVND (reference sequence). This CDR3 is built from 13 residues. V was trimmed by 6 bases and J by 5 bases, leaving 13 bases between them. The CDR3 DNA sequence: TGTGCCAGTAGCCGACAGGAAGCATATGGCTACACCTTC. Protein product: CASSRQEAYGYTF.

The chain employs TRBV5-1 and TRBJ1-2, with 11 bases fitting TRBD1. The junction had 2 bases not matched to a gene; V was cut back by 0 bases and J by 1 base. Germline V gene sequence: CDR1 SGHRS, CDR2 YFSETQ. CDR3 size: 16 residues. CDR3 amino acids: CASSLAGQGVNYGYTF. CDR3 nucleotides: TGCGCCAGCAGCTTGGCGGGACAGGGGGTTAACTATGGCTACACCTTC.

The J gene is TRBJ2-1, the V gene TRBV11-3, with 9 bases matching TRBD1. CDR1 SGHNT and CDR2 YENEEA come from the germline V gene. The CDR3 covers 15 residues. V lost 4 bases and J lost 2; bases outside the gene matches: 3. CDR3 loop: CASSSRQGAYNEQFF. Written as DNA, the CDR3 is TGTGCCAGCAGCTCGAGACAGGGGGCCTACAATGAGCAGTTCTTC.

The V gene is TRBV9, the J gene TRBJ2-2, with 9 positions matching TRBD2. The germline gives CDR1 SGDLS, CDR2 YYNGEE. CDR3 length: 15 residues. Unmatched junction bases numbered 5, after V lost 4 bases and J lost 4 bases. CDR3 sequence: CASSLAGHTTGELFF. CDR3 DNA sequence: TGTGCCAGCAGCCTAGCGGGACACACCACCGGGGAGCTGTTTTTT.

Only a few counts were recorded for this clone. Other DNA sequences in this specimen translate into the identical CDR3. This chain links TRBV27 with TRBJ1-1; perhaps TRBD1 as D (5 bases). CDR1 MNHEY and CDR2 SMNVEV come from the germline V gene (reference sequence). The CDR3 runs 13 residues. The V and J ends lost 6 bases and 0 bases respectively, with 8 bases between them. This CDR3 is CASSSGMNTEAFF. CDR3 sequence (DNA): TGTGCCAGCAGCTCAGGGATGAACACTGAAGCTTTCTTT.

This sequence joins TRBV6-2 or TRBV6-3 and TRBJ2-7; tentatively, D is TRBD1 (6 bases). Per germline, CDR1 MNHEY and CDR2 SVGEGT. The ends were cut back, 6 bases at V and 4 bases at J, with 13 bases in the middle. The CDR3 contains 13 residues. CDR3 coding DNA: TGTGCCAGCAGCCCGACAGGAATGTACGAGCAGTACTTC. Encoded protein: CASSPTGMYEQYF.

The chain links TRBV10-1 to TRBJ2-3; D possibly corresponds to TRBD2 (6 bases). The CDR3 runs to 14 residues. Germline CDR1 is WNHNN and CDR2 is SYGVQD (reference sequence). V was trimmed by 3 bases and J by 3 bases, leaving 10 bases between them. The CDR3 loop reads CASSDGGKTDTQYF. CDR3 sequence (DNA): TGCGCCAGCAGTGACGGCGGGAAAACAGATACGCAGTATTTT.

The chain employs TRBV18 and TRBJ1-5, with a weak D call TRBD1 (5 bases). This CDR3 region has 13 residues. The V gene lost 2 bases and the J gene lost 7 bases, with 9 bases spanning the gap. Germline V CDR1 and CDR2: KGHSH, LQKENI. The CDR3 coding sequence is TGTGCCAGCTCACCATCGGAGGGGCAGCCCCAGCATTTT. Amino acid sequence: CASSPSEGQPQHF.

Details on this clone: One end of the junction is discordant with germline, which a read error may explain. J is TRBJ2-1 and V is TRBV6-1; TRBD1 might be the D (5 bases). There are 14 residues in the CDR3. Germline CDR1 MNHNS, CDR2 SASEGT. The DNA for the CDR3 is TGTGCCAGCAGGGAAGCGACAGATTACAATGAGCAGTTCTTC. This codes for CASREATDYNEQFF.

The chain joins TRBV3-1 (or the pseudogene TRBV3-2) to TRBJ1-1; D unresolved. In germline, CDR1 is LGHDT, CDR2 YNNKEL (reference sequence). Trimming left V 4 bases short and J 10 bases short, with 13 bases between. The CDR3 runs 12 residues. The CDR3 reads CASSLFGAGAFF. The CDR3 nucleotides are TGTGCCAGCAGCCTCTTTGGTGCGGGAGCTTTCTTT.

J is TRBJ2-7 and V is TRBV7-9, with D possibly TRBD2 on 5 matching bases. The germline gives CDR1 SEHNR, CDR2 FQNEAQ (reference sequence). V was pared by 4 bases and J by 5 bases, with 21 bases between. The CDR3 is made up of 16 amino acids. CDR3 DNA: TGTGCCAGCAGCTGGTTGCGGGCCACCCCTACTGACGAGCAGTACTTC. It translates to CASSWLRATPTDEQYF.

The table lists this clone with many counts. Distinct nucleotide sequences in the sample also encode this CDR3. This chain connects TRBV27 to TRBJ2-3; D is possibly TRBD2 (6 bases). The germline V gene has CDR1 MNHEY and CDR2 SMNVEV (reference sequence). The V end lost 5 bases, the J end lost 4 bases, and 13 bases lay between the germline ends. The CDR3 covers 14 residues. The CDR3 sequence: CASSLGLTADTQYF. CDR3 DNA: TGTGCCAGCAGTCTCGGACTAACCGCAGATACGCAGTATTTT.

The V and J genes are TRBV5-1 and TRBJ1-1, with TRBD1 matching over 8 bases. Germline V gene sequence: CDR1 SGHRS, CDR2 YFSETQ. CDR3 size: 14 residues. Trimming removed 3 bases from V and 1 base from J; junction bases left unmatched: 2. Here the CDR3 reads CASSWGTGNTEAFF. The CDR3 bases are TGCGCCAGCAGCTGGGGGACAGGGAACACTGAAGCTTTCTTT.

The chain employs TRBV5-1 and TRBJ2-3, with 7 positions matching TRBD2. The CDR3 covers 16 residues. V lost 0 bases and J lost 3; bases outside the gene matches: 7. Germline CDR1 SGHRS, CDR2 YFSETQ. The CDR3 nucleotides are TGCGCCAGCAGCTTGGCGCTTGCGGGAGTTACAGATACGCAGTATTTT. Amino acid sequence: CASSLALAGVTDTQYF.

V and J are TRBV7-2 and TRBJ2-3; 7 bases match TRBD1. V shed 0 bases, J shed 5 bases, and the junction held 5 bases outside the gene matches. CDR1 SGHTA and CDR2 FQGNSA come from the germline V gene. The CDR3 is made up of 15 amino acids. The CDR3 protein is CASSLATGRRDTQYF. The CDR3 region has the DNA TGTGCCAGCAGCTTAGCGACAGGGAGACGAGATACGCAGTATTTT.